The present TCR beta chain was sequenced within a study of Graves' ophthalmopathy and Graves' hyperthyroidism. About the research overall: Peripheral blood sampling occurred at initial diagnosis, before any treatment.

Trimming took 3 bases from V and 0 from J, leaving 11 bases between them. This CDR3 is built from 16 residues. Per germline, CDR1 MNHEY and CDR2 SMNVEV (reference sequence). Investigators amplified TCR beta CDR3 regions from RNA transcripts. First-round RT-PCR employed HTBI primers, with a second-round multiplex PCR after it. TCRdb reprocessed the multiplex PCR reads with MiXCR, giving one entry per CDR3 protein. The table lists about 500,000 distinct CDR3 sequences, approximately 15% of them singletons. Study results and caveats: Also, most clonotypes expanded in the thyroid above 0.001 frequency appeared in blood. For separating ophthalmopathy from stable hyperthyroidism, a 13-signature model gave less than 90% sensitivity and roughly 79% specificity.

With a duration under 3 months, ophthalmopathy in the donors showed moderate-to-severe activity, CAS ≥3 and NOSPECS ≥4. This clonotype was counted at least ten times. Its antigen is not identified. This clonotype was sampled from a woman in her 30s with Graves' ophthalmopathy. The V call is TRBV27, the J call TRBJ2-2; D ambiguous. The material sequenced was blood. The CDR3 sequence is CASSFTGPSNTGELFF. CDR3 coding DNA: TGTGCCAGCAGTTTTACGGGTCCATCGAACACCGGGGAGCTGTTTTTT.